This T cell receptor beta chain derives from a study of blood T cell repertoires in COVID-19. For the study at large: Researchers got acute and convalescent COVID-19 samples from the United States, Italy and Spain. The analysed material was cDNA or gDNA that came from T cells, B-cell-depleted T cells, or PBMCs.

Clones were read by immunoSEQ multiplex PCR, and TCRdb kept only the in-frame ones, dropping some. The sample has some 220,000 clones, approximately 78% seen once. The CDR3 runs 15 residues. V was clipped by 7 bases and J by 12 bases; unmatched bases: 18. While infection was still active, Seattle patients were enrolled and then followed longitudinally. This TCR was recovered from an older woman with COVID-19, enrolled during active disease. The chain is built from TRBV5-3 and TRBJ1-4; 7 nucleotides align to TRBD1. TRBV5-3 is reported as an ORF; its role is uncertain. Sequenced material: peripheral blood. In DNA form, the CDR3 reads TGTGCCAGAGCGCGCTTGGGGACAGATCCACTTCAACTGTTTTTT. This encodes CARARLGTDPLQLFF.